What follows are 10 T cell receptor beta chains derived from one specimen sequenced in a study. From the 5' RACE reads, TCRdb called clonotypes with MiXCR, one entry per CDR3 protein. In the table there are under 65,000 distinct CDR3 sequences, 20% to 25% of which are singletons. Cells sorted as Tregs were CD4+, CD25+ and CD127-/low. What was sequenced was tumor-infiltrating Tregs sorted from the breast tumor. These TCRs come from a female donor with breast cancer.

This clonotype was found many times. Mismatch with germline at one junction end may stem from a read error. CDR3: CASSLGTGGTGNTIYF. The CDR3 region has the DNA TGTGCTAGCAGCTTAGGGACAGGGGGAACTGGAAACACCATATATTTT. The genes are TRBV7-7 and TRBJ1-3; the match to TRBD1 covers 11 bases. This CDR3 has 16 amino acids. Germline loops: CDR1 SSHAT, CDR2 FNYEAQ (reference sequence).

This clonotype was seen ten or more times. The chain joins TRBV5-1 to TRBJ2-1, with 8 nucleotides matching TRBD1. CDR3 length: 14 residues. Trimming removed 5 bases from V and 3 bases from J; junction bases left unmatched: 4. The V gene's germline CDR1 is SGHRS and CDR2 YFSETQ. This chain's CDR3 is CASRPGQDYNEQFF. The CDR3 DNA reads TGCGCCAGCAGACCGGGACAGGACTACAATGAGCAGTTCTTC.

CDR3 nucleotides: TGTGCCAGCAGCTCCTTAGCGGGAGTGGGGAATGAGCAGTTCTTC. As protein: CASSSLAGVGNEQFF. The chain links TRBV7-2 to TRBJ2-1; 9 positions agree with TRBD2. In germline, CDR1 is SGHTA, CDR2 FQGNSA. This CDR3 is built from 15 residues. V was pared by 4 bases and J by 7 bases, with 8 bases of the junction left unmatched.

The chain joins TRBV12-5 to TRBJ2-3, with TRBD2 matching 8 bases. After removal of 4 bases from V and 3 bases from J, the junction contained 12 bases not matched to a gene. The CDR3 runs 17 residues. Germline assignment: CDR1 LGHNT and CDR2 FRNRAP. DNA for the CDR3: TGTGCTAGTGGTTCCTCCTACGGGACTAGGGGTACAGATACGCAGTATTTT. This gives the protein CASGSSYGTRGTDTQYF.

This sequence joins TRBV5-5 and TRBJ2-1, with TRBD2 matching over 8 bases. Germline trimming cut 4 bases from V and 0 bases from J; bases unmatched to any gene: 9. There are 17 residues in the CDR3. Germline CDR1 SGHKS, CDR2 YYEKEE (reference sequence). CDR3 sequence (DNA): TGTGCCAGCAGCCGGGGGGGCGGGAGCCACTCCTACAATGAGCAGTTCTTC. This gives the protein CASSRGGGSHSYNEQFF.

This clonotype was detected a few times. The chain is built from TRBV28 and TRBJ2-5, with 9 bases identical to TRBD1. The germline gives CDR1 MDHEN, CDR2 SYDVKM. The junction had 10 bases not matched to a gene; V was cut back by 6 bases and J by 5 bases. The CDR3 totals 15 residues. Here the CDR3 reads CASSPGTGLYETQYF. In DNA form, the CDR3 reads TGTGCCAGCAGCCCCGGGACAGGGCTGTACGAGACCCAGTACTTC.

This clonotype is labeled as medium-sized (0.01 to 0.1%). The chain uses TRBV4-1 and TRBJ2-5, with TRBD2 matching over 9 bases. V trimming: 4 bases; J trimming: 1 base; junction bases outside the gene matches: 13. Germline lookup yields CDR1 MGHRA and CDR2 YSYEKL. The CDR3 extends over 18 amino acids. Here the CDR3 reads CASSLQGVGAGGQETQYF. The CDR3 DNA follows: TGCGCCAGCAGCCTTCAGGGGGTAGGAGCGGGGGGCCAAGAGACCCAGTACTTC.

This clonotype appeared many times. The gene calls are TRBV12-3 or TRBV12-4 and TRBJ2-3, with D tentatively TRBD1 (5 bases). V was clipped by 6 bases and J by 2 bases, with 12 bases between them. This CDR3 contains 14 residues. CDR3 protein: CASRETANTDTQYF. In DNA, the CDR3 is TGTGCCAGCAGGGAGACAGCAAACACAGATACGCAGTATTTT.

The genes are TRBV20-1 and TRBJ1-1; possibly TRBD1 for D (5 bases). In germline, CDR1 is DFQATT, CDR2 SNEGSKA (reference sequence). The germline V and J ends were trimmed by 0 bases and 0 bases, with 8 bases remaining between them. The CDR3 runs to 14 residues. CDR3 in DNA: TGCAGTGCTAGAGATGGGGGAATGAACACTGAAGCTTTCTTT. This encodes CSARDGGMNTEAFF.

This clonotype was seen many times. The rearrangement uses TRBV5-1 and TRBJ1-2, with TRBD1 as a possible D gene (6 bases). The CDR3 is made up of 13 amino acids. V lost 2 bases and J lost 5, with 10 bases in between. The germline V gene encodes CDR1 SGHRS and CDR2 YFSETQ. The CDR3: CASSLQGEYGYTF. The CDR3 coding sequence is TGCGCCAGCAGCTTACAGGGCGAATATGGCTACACCTTC.